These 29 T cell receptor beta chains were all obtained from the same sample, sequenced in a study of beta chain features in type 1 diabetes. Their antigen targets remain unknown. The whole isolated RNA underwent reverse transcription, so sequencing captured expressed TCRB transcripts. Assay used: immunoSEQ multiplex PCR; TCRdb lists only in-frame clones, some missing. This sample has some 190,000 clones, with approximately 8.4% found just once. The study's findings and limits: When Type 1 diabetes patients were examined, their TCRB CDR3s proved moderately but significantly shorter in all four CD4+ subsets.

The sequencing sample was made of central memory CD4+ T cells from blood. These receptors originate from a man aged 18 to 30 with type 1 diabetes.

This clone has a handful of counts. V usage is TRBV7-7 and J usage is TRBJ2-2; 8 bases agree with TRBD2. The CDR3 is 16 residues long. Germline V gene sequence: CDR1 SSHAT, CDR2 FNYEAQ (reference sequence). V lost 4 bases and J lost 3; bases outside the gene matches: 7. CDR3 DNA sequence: TGTGCCAGCAGCTCTGGGACTAGTTTATACACCGGGGAGCTGTTTTTT. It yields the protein CASSSGTSLYTGELFF.

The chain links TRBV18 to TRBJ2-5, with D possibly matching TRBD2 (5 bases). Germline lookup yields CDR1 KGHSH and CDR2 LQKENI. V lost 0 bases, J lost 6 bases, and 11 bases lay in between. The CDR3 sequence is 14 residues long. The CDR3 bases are TGTGCCAGCTCACCACCGTCTAGCTTGAAGACCCAGTACTTC. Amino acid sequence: CASSPPSSLKTQYF.

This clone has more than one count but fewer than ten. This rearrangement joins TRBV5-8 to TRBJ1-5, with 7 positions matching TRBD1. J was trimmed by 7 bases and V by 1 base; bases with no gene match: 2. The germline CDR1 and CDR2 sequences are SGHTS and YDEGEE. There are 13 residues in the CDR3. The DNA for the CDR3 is TGTGCCAGCAGCTTGACAGGGGCCCAGCCCCAGCATTTT. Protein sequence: CASSLTGAQPQHF.

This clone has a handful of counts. In DNA, the CDR3 is TGTGCCAGCAGCCGGAAGCTGGCAGGGGCCGCCACTGAAGCTTTCTTT. This gives the protein CASSRKLAGAATEAFF. The gene calls are TRBV7-2 and TRBJ1-1, with TRBD1 as a possible D gene (6 bases). The CDR3 is made up of 16 amino acids. The V end lost 5 bases, the J end lost 4 bases, and 20 bases lay between the germline ends. Germline V lookup: CDR1 SGHTA, CDR2 FQGNSA.

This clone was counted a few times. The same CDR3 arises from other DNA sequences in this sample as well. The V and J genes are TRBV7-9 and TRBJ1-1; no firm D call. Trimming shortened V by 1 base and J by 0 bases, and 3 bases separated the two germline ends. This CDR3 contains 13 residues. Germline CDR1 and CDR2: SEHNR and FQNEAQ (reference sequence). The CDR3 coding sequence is TGTGCCAGCAGCTTAGACATGAACACTGAAGCTTTCTTT. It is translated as CASSLDMNTEAFF.

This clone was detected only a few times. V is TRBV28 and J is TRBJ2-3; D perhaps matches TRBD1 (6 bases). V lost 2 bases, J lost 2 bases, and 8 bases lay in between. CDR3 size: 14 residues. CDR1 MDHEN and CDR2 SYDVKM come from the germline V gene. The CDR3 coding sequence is TGTGCCAGCAGTTTAGGACAGAACACAGATACGCAGTATTTT. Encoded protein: CASSLGQNTDTQYF.

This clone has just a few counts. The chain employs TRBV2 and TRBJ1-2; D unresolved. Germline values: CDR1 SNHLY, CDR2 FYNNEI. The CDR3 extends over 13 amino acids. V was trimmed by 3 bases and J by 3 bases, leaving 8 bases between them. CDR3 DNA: TGTGCCAGCAGTGAGGGCAGGCACTATGGCTACACCTTC. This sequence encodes CASSEGRHYGYTF.

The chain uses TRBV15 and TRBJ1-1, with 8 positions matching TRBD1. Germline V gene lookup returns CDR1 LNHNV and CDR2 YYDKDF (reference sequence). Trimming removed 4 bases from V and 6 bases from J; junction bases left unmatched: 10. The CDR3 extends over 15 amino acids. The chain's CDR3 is CATSKSPDREAEAFF. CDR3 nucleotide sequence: TGTGCCACCAGCAAATCCCCGGACAGGGAGGCTGAAGCTTTCTTT. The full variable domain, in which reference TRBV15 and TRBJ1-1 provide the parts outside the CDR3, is DAMVIQNPRYQVTQFGKPVTLSCSQTLNHNVMYWYQQKSSQAPKLLFHYYDKDFNNEADTPDNFQSRRPNTSFCFLDIRSPGLGDTAMYLCATSKSPDREAEAFFGQGTRLTVV.

DNA of the CDR3: TGTGCCAGCAGCTTTGCAGGAGGGGTCAATCAGCCCCAGCATTTT. It codes for CASSFAGGVNQPQHF. The rearrangement uses TRBV7-2 and TRBJ1-5, with D tentatively TRBD1 (5 bases). The germline gives CDR1 SGHTA, CDR2 FQGNSA. The V and J ends lost 3 bases and 3 bases respectively, with 12 bases between them. CDR3 length equals 15 residues.

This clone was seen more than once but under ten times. CDR3 DNA sequence: TGTGCCAGCTCACCCATGGAGGGATCTAATGAAAAACTGTTTTTT. Translating it yields CASSPMEGSNEKLFF. The chain employs TRBV18 and TRBJ1-4; the D is unclear. V lost 3 bases and J 3 bases, leaving 11 bases between the germline ends. Germline values: CDR1 KGHSH, CDR2 LQKENI. This CDR3 spans 15 amino acids. Looking up the rest from reference TRBV18 and TRBJ1-4 gives the full variable domain: NAGVMQNPRHLVRRRGQEARLRCSPMKGHSHVYWYRQLPEEGLKFMVYLQKENIIDESGMPKERFSAEFPKEGPSILRIQQVVRGDSAAYFCASSPMEGSNEKLFFGSGTQLSVL.

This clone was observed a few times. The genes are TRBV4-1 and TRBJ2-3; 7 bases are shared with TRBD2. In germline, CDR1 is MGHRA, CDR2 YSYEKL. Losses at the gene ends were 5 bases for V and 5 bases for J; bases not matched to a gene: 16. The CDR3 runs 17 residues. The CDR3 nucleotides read TGCGCCAGCAGCGCCAAGGGAGGGGAGAGCTTCCGAGATACGCAGTATTTT. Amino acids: CASSAKGGESFRDTQYF.

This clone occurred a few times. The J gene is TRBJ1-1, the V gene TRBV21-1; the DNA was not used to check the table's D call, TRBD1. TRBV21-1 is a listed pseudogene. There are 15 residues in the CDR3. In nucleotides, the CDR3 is TGTGCCAGCAGCAATAGGGGGCCCGTGGGCACTGAAGCTTTCTTT. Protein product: CASSNRGPVGTEAFF.

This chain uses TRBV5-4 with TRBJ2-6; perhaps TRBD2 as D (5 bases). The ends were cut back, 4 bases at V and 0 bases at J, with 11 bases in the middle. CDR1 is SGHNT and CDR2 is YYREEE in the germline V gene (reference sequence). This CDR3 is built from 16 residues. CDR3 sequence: CASSRLPNSGANVLTF. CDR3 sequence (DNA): TGTGCCAGCAGCAGACTACCCAACTCTGGGGCCAACGTCCTGACTTTC.

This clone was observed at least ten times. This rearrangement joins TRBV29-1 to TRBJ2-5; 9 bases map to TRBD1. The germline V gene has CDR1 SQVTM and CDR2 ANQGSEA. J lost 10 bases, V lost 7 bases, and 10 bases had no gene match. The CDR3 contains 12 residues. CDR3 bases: TGCAGCGCTGAGGGACAGGGTCGGGGCCAGTACTTC. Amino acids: CSAEGQGRGQYF. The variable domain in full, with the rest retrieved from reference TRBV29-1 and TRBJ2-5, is SAVISQKPSRDICQRGTSLTIQCQVDSQVTMMFWYRQQPGQSLTLIATANQGSEATYESGFVIDKFPISRPNLTFSTLTVSNMSPEDSSIYLCSAEGQGRGQYFGPGTRLLVL.

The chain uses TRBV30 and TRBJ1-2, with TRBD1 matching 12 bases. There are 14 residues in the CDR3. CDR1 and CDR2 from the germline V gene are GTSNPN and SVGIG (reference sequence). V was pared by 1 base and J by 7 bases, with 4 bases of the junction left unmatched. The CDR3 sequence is CAWSGGQGALGYTF. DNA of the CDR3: TGTGCCTGGAGTGGGGGACAGGGGGCCCTTGGCTACACCTTC. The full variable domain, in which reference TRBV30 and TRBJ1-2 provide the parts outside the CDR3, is SQTIHQWPATLVQPVGSPLSLECTVEGTSNPNLYWYRQAAGRGLQLLFYSVGIGQISSEVPQNLSASRPQDRQFILSSKKLLLSDSGFYLCAWSGGQGALGYTFGSGTRLTVV.

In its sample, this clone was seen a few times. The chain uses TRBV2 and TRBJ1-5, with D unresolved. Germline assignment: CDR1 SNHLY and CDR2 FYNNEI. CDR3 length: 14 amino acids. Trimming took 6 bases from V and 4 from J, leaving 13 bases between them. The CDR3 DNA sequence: TGTGCCAGCAGCTATACTGACGGGAATCAGCCCCAGCATTTT. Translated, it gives CASSYTDGNQPQHF. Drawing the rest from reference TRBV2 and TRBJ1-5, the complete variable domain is EPEVTQTPSHQVTQMGQEVILRCVPISNHLYFYWYRQILGQKVEFLVSFYNNEISEKSEIFDDQFSVERPDGSNFTLKIRSTKLEDSAMYFCASSYTDGNQPQHFGDGTRLSIL.

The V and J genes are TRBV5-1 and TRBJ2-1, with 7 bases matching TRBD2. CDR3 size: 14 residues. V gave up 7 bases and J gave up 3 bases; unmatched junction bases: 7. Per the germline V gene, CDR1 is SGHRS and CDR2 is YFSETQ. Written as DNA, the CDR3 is TGCGCCAGCGGGCGGGGGAGCGGCTACAATGAGCAGTTCTTC. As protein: CASGRGSGYNEQFF.

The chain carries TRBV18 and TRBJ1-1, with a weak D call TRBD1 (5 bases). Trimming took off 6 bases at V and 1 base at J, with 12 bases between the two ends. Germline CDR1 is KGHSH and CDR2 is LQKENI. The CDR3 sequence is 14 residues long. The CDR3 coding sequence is TGTGCCAGCTCTTCCAGTAGGGGGAACACTGAAGCTTTCTTT. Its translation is CASSSSRGNTEAFF.

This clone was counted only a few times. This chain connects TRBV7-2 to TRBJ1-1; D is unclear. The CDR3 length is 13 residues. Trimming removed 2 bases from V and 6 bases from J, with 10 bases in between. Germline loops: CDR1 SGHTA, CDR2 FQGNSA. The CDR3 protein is CASSLNIRAEAFF. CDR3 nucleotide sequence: TGTGCCAGCAGCTTAAACATCCGGGCTGAAGCTTTCTTT.

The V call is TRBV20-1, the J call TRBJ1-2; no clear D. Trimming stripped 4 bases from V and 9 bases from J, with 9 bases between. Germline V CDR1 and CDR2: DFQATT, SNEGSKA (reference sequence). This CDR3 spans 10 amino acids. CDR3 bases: TGCAGTGCTACCCGGGTGAGCTACACCTTC. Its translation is CSATRVSYTF.

The DNA of the CDR3 is TGTGCCAGCAGCTTAGGGTACGGCGGGGGTTTCCAAGAGACCCAGTACTTC. It is translated as CASSLGYGGGFQETQYF. V gene TRBV11-2 combines with J gene TRBJ2-5; 7 positions agree with TRBD2. V was pared by 1 base and J by 1 base, with 9 bases of the junction left unmatched. The length of the CDR3 is 17 residues. Germline V gives CDR1 SGHAT, CDR2 FQNNGV.

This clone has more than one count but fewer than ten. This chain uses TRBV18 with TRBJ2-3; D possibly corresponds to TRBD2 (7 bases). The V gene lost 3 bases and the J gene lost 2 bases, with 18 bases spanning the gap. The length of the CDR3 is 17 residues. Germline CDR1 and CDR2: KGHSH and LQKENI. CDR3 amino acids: CASSPRGGGRNTDTQYF. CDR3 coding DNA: TGTGCCAGCTCACCCCGAGGGGGGGGGCGAAACACAGATACGCAGTATTTT.

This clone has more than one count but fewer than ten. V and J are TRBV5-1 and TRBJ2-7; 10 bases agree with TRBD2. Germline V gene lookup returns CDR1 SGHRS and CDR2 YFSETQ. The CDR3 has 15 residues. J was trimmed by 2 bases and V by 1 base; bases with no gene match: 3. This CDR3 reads CASSLLLAGTYEQYF. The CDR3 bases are TGCGCCAGCAGCTTGTTACTAGCGGGGACCTACGAGCAGTACTTC.

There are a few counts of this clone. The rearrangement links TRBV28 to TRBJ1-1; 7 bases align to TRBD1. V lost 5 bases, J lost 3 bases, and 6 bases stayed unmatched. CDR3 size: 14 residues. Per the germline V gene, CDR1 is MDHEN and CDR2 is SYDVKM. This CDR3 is CASSTFDRDTEAFF. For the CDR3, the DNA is TGTGCCAGCAGTACTTTCGACAGGGACACTGAAGCTTTCTTT.

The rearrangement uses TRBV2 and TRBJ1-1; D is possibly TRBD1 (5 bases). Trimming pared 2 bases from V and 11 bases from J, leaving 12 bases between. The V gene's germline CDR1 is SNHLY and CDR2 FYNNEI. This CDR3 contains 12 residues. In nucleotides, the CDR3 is TGTGCCAGCAGTGAATCTGGCAGGGTGGCTTTCTTT. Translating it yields CASSESGRVAFF.

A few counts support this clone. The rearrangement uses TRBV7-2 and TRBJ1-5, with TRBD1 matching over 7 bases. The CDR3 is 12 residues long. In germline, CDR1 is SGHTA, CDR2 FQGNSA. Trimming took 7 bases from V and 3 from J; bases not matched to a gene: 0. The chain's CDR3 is CASKGANQPQHF. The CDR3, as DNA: TGTGCCAGCAAGGGGGCCAATCAGCCCCAGCATTTT. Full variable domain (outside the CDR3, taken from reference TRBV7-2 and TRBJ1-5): GAGVSQSPSNKVTEKGKDVELRCDPISGHTALYWYRQSLGQGLEFLIYFQGNSAPDKSGLPSDRFSAERTGGSVSTLTIQRTQQEDSAVYLCASKGANQPQHFGDGTRLSIL.

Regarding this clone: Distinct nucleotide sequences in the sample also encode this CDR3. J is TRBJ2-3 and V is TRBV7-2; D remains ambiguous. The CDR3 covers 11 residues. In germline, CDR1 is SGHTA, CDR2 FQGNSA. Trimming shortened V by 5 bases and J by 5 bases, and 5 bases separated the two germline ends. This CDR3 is CASSLRDTQYF. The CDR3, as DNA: TGTGCCAGCAGCCTCAGAGATACGCAGTATTTT.

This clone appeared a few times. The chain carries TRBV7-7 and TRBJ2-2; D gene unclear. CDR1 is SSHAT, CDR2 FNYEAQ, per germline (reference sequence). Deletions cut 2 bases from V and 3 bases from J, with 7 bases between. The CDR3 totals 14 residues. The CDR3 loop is CASSLRVDTGELFF. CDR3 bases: TGTGCCAGCAGCTTAAGAGTGGACACCGGGGAGCTGTTTTTT.

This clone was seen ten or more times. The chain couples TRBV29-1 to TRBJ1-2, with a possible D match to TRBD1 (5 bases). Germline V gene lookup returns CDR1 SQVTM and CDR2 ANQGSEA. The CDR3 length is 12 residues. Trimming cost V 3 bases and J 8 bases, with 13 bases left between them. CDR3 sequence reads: CSVEDTGGGYTF. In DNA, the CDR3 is TGCAGCGTTGAGGACACTGGCGGAGGCTACACCTTC.